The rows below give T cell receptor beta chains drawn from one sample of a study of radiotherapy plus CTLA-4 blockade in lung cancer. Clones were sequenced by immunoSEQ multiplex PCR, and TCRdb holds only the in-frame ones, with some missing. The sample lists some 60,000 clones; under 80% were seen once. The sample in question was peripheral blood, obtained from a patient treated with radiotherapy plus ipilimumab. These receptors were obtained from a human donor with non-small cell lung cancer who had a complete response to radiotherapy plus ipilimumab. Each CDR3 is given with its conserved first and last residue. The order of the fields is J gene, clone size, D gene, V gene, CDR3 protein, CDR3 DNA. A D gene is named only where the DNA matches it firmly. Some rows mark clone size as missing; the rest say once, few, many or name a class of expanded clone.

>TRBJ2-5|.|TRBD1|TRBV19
CASSTTGGRETQYF
TGTGCCAGTAGTACGACAGGGGGCCGAGAGACCCAGTACTTC
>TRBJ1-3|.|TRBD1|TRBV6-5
CASSRTGAVGNTIYF
TGTGCCAGCAGTCGGACAGGGGCAGTAGGAAACACCATATATTTT
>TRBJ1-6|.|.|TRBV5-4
CASARLGRNSPLHF
TGTGCCAGCGCGCGGTTGGGGAGGAATTCACCCCTCCACTTT
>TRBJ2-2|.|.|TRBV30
CAWSGEAQVLATGELFF
TGTGCCTGGAGTGGAGAAGCCCAGGTGTTGGCAACCGGGGAGCTGTTTTTT
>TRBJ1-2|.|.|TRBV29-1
CSVEGTGWYGYTF
TGCAGCGTTGAAGGCACAGGGTGGTATGGCTACACCTTC
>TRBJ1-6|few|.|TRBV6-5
CASSYSKEGRSPLHF
TGTGCCAGCAGTTACTCGAAGGAGGGACGATCACCCCTCCACTTT
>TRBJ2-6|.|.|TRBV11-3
CASTQSSGANVLTF
TGTGCCAGCACCCAGTCCTCTGGGGCCAACGTCCTGACTTTC
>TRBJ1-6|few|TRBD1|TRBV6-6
CASSWTGGSPLHF
TGTGCCAGCAGCTGGACAGGGGGCTCACCCCTCCACTTT
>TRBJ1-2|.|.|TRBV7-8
CASSSSGYGYTF
TGTGCCAGCAGCTCGAGTGGCTATGGCTACACCTTC
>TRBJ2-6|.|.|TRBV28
CASSLSLAALSSGANVLTF
TGTGCCAGCAGTCTCTCTTTAGCGGCCCTGAGCTCTGGGGCCAACGTCCTGACTTTC
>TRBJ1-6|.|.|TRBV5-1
CASSYRDPYNSPLHF
TGCGCCAGCAGCTACAGGGACCCCTATAATTCACCCCTCCACTTT
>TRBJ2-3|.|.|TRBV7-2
CASSYSTDTQYF
TGTGCCAGCAGTTACAGTACAGATACGCAGTATTTT
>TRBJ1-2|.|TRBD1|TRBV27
CASRATRDSTNYGYTF
TGTGCCAGCAGAGCAACCCGGGACAGTACTAACTATGGCTACACCTTC
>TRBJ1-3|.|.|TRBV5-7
CASSPRDTIYF
TGTGCCAGCAGCCCCCGGGACACCATATATTTT
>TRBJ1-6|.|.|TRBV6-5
CASSYFGTPGGPLHF
TGTGCCAGCAGTTACTTCGGGACTCCGGGGGGACCCCTCCACTTT
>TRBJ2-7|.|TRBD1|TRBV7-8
CASSRTGSNSYEQYF
TGTGCCAGCAGCAGGACAGGCTCTAACTCCTACGAGCAGTACTTC
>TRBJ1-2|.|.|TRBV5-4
CASSRKEGYTF
TGTGCCAGCAGCCGAAAAGAGGGCTACACCTTC
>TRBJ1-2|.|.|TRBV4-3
CASSQDQGLDGGYTF
TGCGCCAGCAGCCAAGATCAGGGCTTAGACGGTGGCTACACCTTC
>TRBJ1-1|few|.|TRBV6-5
CASSSTGGLNTEAFF
TGTGCCAGCAGTTCGACAGGAGGCCTGAACACTGAAGCTTTCTTT
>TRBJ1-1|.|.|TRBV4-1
CASSPPWVRKSTEAFF
TGCGCCAGCAGCCCTCCTTGGGTCAGGAAATCCACTGAAGCTTTCTTT
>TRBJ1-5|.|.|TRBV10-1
CASSQDRDQPQHF
TGCGCCAGCAGTCAAGACCGGGATCAGCCCCAGCATTTT
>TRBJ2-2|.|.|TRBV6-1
CASSFGGHGGELFF
TGTGCCAGCTCCTTCGGGGGGCACGGCGGGGAGCTGTTTTTT
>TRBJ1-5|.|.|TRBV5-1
CASSLAGASNQPQHF
TGCGCCAGCAGTCTGGCGGGAGCTAGCAATCAGCCCCAGCATTTT
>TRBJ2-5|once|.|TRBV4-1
CASSLDGETQYF
TGCGCCAGCAGCCTTGACGGGGAGACCCAGTACTTC
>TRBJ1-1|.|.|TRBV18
CASSLDSFGNTEAFF
TGTGCCAGCTCACTTGATTCGTTCGGGAACACTGAAGCTTTCTTT
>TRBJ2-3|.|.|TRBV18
CASSPGDINTDTQYF
TGTGCCAGCTCACCAGGGGACATCAACACAGATACGCAGTATTTT
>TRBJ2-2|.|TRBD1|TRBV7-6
CASSYTGTGSGELFF
TGTGCCAGCAGCTACACCGGGACAGGGTCCGGGGAGCTGTTTTTT
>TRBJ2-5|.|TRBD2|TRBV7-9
CASSPTSGGLETQYF
TGTGCCAGCAGTCCGACTAGCGGGGGGTTGGAGACCCAGTACTTC
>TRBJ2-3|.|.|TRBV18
CASSPGGDTQYF
TGTGCCAGCTCACCGGGGGGAGATACGCAGTATTTT
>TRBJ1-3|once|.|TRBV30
CAWRLKSGNTIYF
TGTGCCTGGAGACTTAAGAGTGGAAACACCATATATTTT
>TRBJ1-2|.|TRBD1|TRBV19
CASSQVRGFDYGYTF
TGTGCCAGTAGCCAAGTCAGGGGGTTCGACTATGGCTACACCTTC
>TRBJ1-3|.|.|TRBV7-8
CASISSRVVSGNTIYF
TGTGCCAGCATTTCTAGCCGGGTGGTCTCTGGAAACACCATATATTTT
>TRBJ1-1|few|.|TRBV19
CASSPLGREEAFF
TGTGCCAGTAGCCCCCTAGGGAGAGAAGAAGCTTTCTTT
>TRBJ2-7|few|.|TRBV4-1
CASSQHILQAYEQYF
TGCGCCAGCAGCCAACATATTCTACAGGCCTACGAGCAGTACTTC
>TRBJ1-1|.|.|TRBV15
CATSRLEYKNTEAFF
TGTGCCACCAGCCGTCTAGAGTATAAGAACACTGAAGCTTTCTTT
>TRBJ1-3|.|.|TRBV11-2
CASSPLFVPGNTIYF
TGTGCCAGCAGCCCCCTGTTTGTTCCGGGAAACACCATATATTTT
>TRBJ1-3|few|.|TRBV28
CASSQGNTIYF
TGTGCCAGCAGCCAGGGAAACACCATATATTTT
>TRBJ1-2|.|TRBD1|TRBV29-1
CSAARDRGLVGYGYTF
TGCAGCGCAGCCCGGGACAGGGGGCTCGTTGGCTATGGCTACACCTTC
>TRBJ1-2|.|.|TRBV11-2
CASSLGGPGGYTF
TGTGCCAGCAGCTTAGGCGGCCCTGGGGGCTACACCTTC
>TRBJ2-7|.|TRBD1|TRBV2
CASSHRQGILYEQYF
TGTGCCAGCAGCCACAGACAGGGGATTTTGTACGAGCAGTACTTC
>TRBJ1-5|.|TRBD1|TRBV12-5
CASGLVLDRGQKYSNQPQHF
TGTGCTAGTGGTTTGGTACTAGACAGGGGGCAAAAATATAGCAATCAGCCCCAGCATTTT
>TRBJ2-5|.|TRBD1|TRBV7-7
CASSLDRSETQYF
TGTGCTAGCAGCTTGGACAGGTCGGAGACCCAGTACTTC
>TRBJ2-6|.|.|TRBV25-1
CASGRGSSSGANVLTF
TGTGCCAGCGGCCGGGGTTCGAGCTCTGGGGCCAACGTCCTGACTTTC
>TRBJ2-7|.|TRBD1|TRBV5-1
CASSSRDRGSEQYF
TGCGCCAGCAGCTCTAGGGACAGGGGCTCCGAGCAGTACTTC
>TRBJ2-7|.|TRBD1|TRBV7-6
CASSAGTGRGEQYF
TGTGCCAGCAGCGCCGGGACAGGGCGAGGCGAGCAGTACTTC
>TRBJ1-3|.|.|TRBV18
CASSPAGSQGNTIYF
TGTGCCAGCTCACCAGCCGGGTCACAAGGAAACACCATATATTTT
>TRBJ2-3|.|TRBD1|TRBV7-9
CASSWGQVSAWVKTDTQYF
TGTGCCAGCAGCTGGGGACAGGTATCGGCGTGGGTGAAGACAGATACGCAGTATTTT
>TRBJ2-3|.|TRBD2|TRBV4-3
CASSQDAGEGDTQYF
TGCGCCAGCAGCCAAGATGCGGGAGAGGGGGATACGCAGTATTTT
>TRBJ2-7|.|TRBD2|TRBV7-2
CASSLVPTSGKYEQYF
TGTGCCAGCAGCTTAGTACCGACTAGCGGTAAATACGAGCAGTACTTC
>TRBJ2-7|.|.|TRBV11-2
CASSFSPGAYEQYF
TGTGCCAGCAGCTTCTCGCCAGGGGCCTACGAGCAGTACTTC
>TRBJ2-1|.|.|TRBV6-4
CASSADYNNEQFF
TGTGCCAGCAGTGCGGACTACAACAATGAGCAGTTCTTC